This is a list of T cell receptor beta chains from one sample in a study of shared clonotypes between healthy human individuals. This table comes from immunoSEQ multiplex PCR, and its TCRdb copy is limited to in-frame clones, with some not included. The sample lists about 180,000 clones; approximately 95% were seen once. The sequenced material came from naive CD4+ T cells sorted from blood. The receptors stem from a woman between 25 and 40 years old in good health. CDR3s leave out the opening cysteine and the closing phenylalanine or tryptophan.

CDR3aa | j_gene | v_gene | len
ASSMATGETEAF | TRBJ1-1 | TRBV6-1 | 12
ASRGLAGGHGSYNEQF | TRBJ2-1 | TRBV9 | 16
AISEFDGGNTQY | TRBJ2-3 | TRBV10-3 | 12
ASSPSSGLAVQETQY | TRBJ2-5 | TRBV18 | 15
ASSLGGLASYEQY | TRBJ2-7 | TRBV11-3 | 13
ASSKTGDLINEQF | TRBJ2-1 | TRBV2 | 13
ATNRQGIEGEQY | TRBJ2-7 | TRBV15 | 12
ASSSLAGGDYEQY | TRBJ2-7 | TRBV11-2 | 13
ASSYSLAGPYEQY | - | TRBV6-5 | 13
SAGYGASSYEQY | - | TRBV29-1 | 12
AISQAGAPLEQY | TRBJ2-7 | TRBV10-3 | 12
SVEEGQGWDEQF | TRBJ2-1 | TRBV29-1 | 12
SWRPPGLRTEAF | TRBJ1-1 | TRBV29-1 | 12
SVEWGQETQY | TRBJ2-5 | TRBV29-1 | 10
ASSQVPGLATYEQY | TRBJ2-7 | TRBV7-9 | 14
ASRMSGRGYEQY | - | TRBV6-1 | 12
ASEDFRGPTEAF | TRBJ1-1 | TRBV19 | 12
ASSPYTWRRGNEKLF | TRBJ1-4 | TRBV28 | 15
ASSGRTTSSYEQY | - | TRBV6-1 | 13
ASRPGQGPGRAEAF | TRBJ1-1 | TRBV28 | 14
ASSQDQGGGNSPLH | TRBJ1-6 | TRBV4-2 | 14
ASTLMTSGNYEQY | TRBJ2-7 | TRBV28 | 13
ASSPLATGDTEAF | TRBJ1-1 | TRBV18 | 13
ASSPPETNEKLF | TRBJ1-4 | TRBV18 | 12
ASSHGSGQEGTIY | TRBJ1-3 | TRBV7-9 | 13
ASRRTENSPLH | TRBJ1-6 | TRBV5-1 | 11
ASSHNGLPNEQF | TRBJ2-1 | TRBV7-2 | 12
ASSTGTGTYNEQF | TRBJ2-1 | TRBV19 | 13
ASSLQGDAQPQH | TRBJ1-5 | TRBV5-5 | 12
ASSFSPAIRGDNEQF | TRBJ2-1 | TRBV5-1 | 15
ASSHWAWDEQY | - | TRBV4-2 | 11